This section outlines one TCR beta chain sequence together with its context. Its matching antigen is unknown. The CDR3 is made up of 15 amino acids. Looked up from germline, CDR1 is MRHNA and CDR2 is SNTAGT. V was clipped by 3 bases and J by 7 bases; unmatched bases: 7. This record belongs to a study of shared clonotypes between healthy human individuals. Study observations and caveats: Tissues were not sampled, only blood, and their repertoires likely differ.

This table comes from immunoSEQ multiplex PCR, and its TCRdb copy is limited to in-frame clones, with some not included. The sample consists of hundreds of thousands of clones, approximately 73% of them appearing once. The sequence was collected from a woman aged 25 to 39 in good health. The rearrangement joins TRBV6-4 to TRBJ2-1, with TRBD1 matching 9 bases. Sample: memory CD4+ T cells sorted from blood. Subset: CD45RA-negative fraction. The CDR3 DNA reads TGTGCCAGCAGTGATGGGACAGGGCAGATTAATGAGCAGTTCTTC. As protein: CASSDGTGQINEQFF.